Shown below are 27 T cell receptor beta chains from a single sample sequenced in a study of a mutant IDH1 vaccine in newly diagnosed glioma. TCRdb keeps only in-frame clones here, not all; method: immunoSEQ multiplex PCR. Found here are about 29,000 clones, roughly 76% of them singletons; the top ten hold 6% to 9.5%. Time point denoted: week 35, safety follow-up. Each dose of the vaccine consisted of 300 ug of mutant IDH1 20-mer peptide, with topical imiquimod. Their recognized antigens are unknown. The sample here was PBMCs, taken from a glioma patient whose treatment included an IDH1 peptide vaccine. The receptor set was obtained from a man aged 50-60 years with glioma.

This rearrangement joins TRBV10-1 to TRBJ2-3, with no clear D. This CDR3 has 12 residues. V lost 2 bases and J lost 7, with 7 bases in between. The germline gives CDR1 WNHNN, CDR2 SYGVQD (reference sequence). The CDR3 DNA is TGCGCCAGCAGTGAGACTCCCCATACGCAGTATTTT. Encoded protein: CASSETPHTQYF.

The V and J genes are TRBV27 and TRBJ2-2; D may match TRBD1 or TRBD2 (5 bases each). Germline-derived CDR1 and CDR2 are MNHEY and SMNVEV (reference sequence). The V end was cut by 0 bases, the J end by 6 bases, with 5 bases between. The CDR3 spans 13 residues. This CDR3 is CASSLSGAGELFF. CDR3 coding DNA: TGTGCCAGCAGTTTATCGGGGGCCGGGGAGCTGTTTTTT.

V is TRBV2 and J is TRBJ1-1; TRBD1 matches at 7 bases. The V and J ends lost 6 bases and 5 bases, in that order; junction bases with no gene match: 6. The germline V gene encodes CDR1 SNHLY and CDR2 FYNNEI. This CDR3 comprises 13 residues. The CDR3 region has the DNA TGTGCCAGCAGCGATACAGGGGTGACTGAAGCTTTCTTT. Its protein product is CASSDTGVTEAFF.

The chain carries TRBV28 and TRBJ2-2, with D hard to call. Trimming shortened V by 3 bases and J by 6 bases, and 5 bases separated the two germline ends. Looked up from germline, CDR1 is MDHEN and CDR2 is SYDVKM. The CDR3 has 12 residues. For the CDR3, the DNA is TGTGCCAGCAGTTTCGCGTCCGGGGAGCTGTTTTTT. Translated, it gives CASSFASGELFF.

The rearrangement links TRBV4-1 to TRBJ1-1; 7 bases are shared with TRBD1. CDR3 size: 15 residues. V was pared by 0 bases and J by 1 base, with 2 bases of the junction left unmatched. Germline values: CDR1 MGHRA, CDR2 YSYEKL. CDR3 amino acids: CASSQDRTGNTEAFF. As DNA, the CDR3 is TGCGCCAGCAGCCAAGATAGGACAGGGAACACTGAAGCTTTCTTT.

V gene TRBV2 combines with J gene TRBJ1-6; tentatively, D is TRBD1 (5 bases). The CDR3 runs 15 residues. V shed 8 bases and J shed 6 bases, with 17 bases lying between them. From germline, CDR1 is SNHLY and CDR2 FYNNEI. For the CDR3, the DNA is TGTGCCAGCCGCTTAGGAAGGACACCTAATTCACCCCTCCACTTT. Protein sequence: CASRLGRTPNSPLHF.

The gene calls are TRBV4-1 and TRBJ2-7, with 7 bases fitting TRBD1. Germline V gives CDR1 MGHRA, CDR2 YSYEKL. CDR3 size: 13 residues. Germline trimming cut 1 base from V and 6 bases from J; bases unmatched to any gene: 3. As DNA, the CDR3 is TGCGCCAGCAGCCAAGGACAGGGTCGCGAGCAGTACTTC. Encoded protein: CASSQGQGREQYF.

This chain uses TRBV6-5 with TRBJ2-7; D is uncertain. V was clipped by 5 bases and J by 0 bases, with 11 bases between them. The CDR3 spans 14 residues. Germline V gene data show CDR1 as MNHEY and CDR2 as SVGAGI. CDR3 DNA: TGTGCCAGCAGTACCGGACCGAACTCCTACGAGCAGTACTTC. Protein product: CASSTGPNSYEQYF.

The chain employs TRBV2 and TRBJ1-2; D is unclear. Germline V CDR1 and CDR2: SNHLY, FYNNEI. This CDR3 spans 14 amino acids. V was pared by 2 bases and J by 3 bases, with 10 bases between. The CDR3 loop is CASSEFRTDYGYTF. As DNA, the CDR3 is TGTGCCAGCAGTGAATTCAGGACGGACTATGGCTACACCTTC.

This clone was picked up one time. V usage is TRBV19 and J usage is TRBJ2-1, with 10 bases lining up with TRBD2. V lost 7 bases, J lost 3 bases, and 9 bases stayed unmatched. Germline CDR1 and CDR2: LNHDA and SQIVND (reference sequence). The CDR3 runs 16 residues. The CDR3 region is CASKEASGSIYNEQFF. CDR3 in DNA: TGTGCCAGTAAAGAGGCTAGCGGGAGTATCTACAATGAGCAGTTCTTC.

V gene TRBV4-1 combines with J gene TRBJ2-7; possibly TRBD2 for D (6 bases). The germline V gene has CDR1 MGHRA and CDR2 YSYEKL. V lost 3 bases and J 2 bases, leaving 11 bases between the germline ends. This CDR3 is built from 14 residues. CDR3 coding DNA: TGCGCCAGCAGCCAGCGGGGTCTAACCTACGAGCAGTACTTC. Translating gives CASSQRGLTYEQYF.

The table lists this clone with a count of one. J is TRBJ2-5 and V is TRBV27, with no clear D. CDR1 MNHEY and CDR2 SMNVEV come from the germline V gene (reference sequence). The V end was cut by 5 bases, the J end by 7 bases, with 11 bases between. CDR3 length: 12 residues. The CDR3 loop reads CASSLGHGTQYF. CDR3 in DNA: TGTGCCAGCAGTCTCGGCCATGGGACCCAGTACTTC.

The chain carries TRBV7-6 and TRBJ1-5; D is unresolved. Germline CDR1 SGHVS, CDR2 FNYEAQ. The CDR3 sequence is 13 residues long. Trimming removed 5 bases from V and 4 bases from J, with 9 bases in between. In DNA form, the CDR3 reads TGTGCCAGCAGCATCAAAGTGAATCAGCCCCAGCATTTT. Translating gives CASSIKVNQPQHF.

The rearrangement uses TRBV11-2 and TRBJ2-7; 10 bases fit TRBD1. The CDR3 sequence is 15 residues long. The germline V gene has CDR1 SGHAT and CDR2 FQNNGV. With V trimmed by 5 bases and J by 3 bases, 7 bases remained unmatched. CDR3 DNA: TGTGCCAGCAGCCCCGGGACAGGGGTTAACTACGAGCAGTACTTC. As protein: CASSPGTGVNYEQYF.

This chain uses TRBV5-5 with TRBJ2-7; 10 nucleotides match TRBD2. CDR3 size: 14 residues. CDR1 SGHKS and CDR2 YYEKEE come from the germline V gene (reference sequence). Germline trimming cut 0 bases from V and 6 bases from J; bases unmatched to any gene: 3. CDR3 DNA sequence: TGTGCCAGCAGCTTGGCCGGGACTAGCGTCGAGCAGTACTTC. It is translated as CASSLAGTSVEQYF. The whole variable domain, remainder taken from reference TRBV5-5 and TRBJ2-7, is DAGVTQSPTHLIKTRGQQVTLRCSPISGHKSVSWYQQVLGQGPQFIFQYYEKEERGRGNFPDRFSARQFPNYSSELNVNALLLGDSALYLCASSLAGTSVEQYFGPGTRLTVT.

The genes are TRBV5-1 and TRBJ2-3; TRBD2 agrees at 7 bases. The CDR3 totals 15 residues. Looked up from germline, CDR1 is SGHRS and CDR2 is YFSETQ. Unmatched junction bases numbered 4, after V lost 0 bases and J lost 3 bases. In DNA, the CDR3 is TGCGCCAGCAGCTTGGGCCAGGGAGGGACAGATACGCAGTATTTT. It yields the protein CASSLGQGGTDTQYF.

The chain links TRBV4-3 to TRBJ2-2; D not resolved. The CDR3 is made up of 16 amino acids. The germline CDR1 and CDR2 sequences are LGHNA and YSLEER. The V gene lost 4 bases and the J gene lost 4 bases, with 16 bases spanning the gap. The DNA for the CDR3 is TGCGCCAGCAGCCTCCTGATTCTCCATTCCACCGGGGAGCTGTTTTTT. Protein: CASSLLILHSTGELFF.

CDR3 nucleotides: TGTGCCAGCAGTTACTCACAGGGATTAGATGAGCAGTTCTTC. Its translation is CASSYSQGLDEQFF. The rearrangement joins TRBV6-5 to TRBJ2-1; a weak D match, TRBD1 (6 bases). Germline V gene sequence: CDR1 MNHEY, CDR2 SVGAGI. Between the trimmed V and J ends, which lost 0 bases and 8 bases, there was a span of 11 bases. The CDR3 is 14 residues long.

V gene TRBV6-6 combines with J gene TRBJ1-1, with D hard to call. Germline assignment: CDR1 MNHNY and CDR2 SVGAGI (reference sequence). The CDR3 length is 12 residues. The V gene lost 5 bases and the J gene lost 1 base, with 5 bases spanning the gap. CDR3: CASSGRNTEAFF. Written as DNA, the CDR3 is TGTGCCAGCAGTGGAAGGAACACTGAAGCTTTCTTT.

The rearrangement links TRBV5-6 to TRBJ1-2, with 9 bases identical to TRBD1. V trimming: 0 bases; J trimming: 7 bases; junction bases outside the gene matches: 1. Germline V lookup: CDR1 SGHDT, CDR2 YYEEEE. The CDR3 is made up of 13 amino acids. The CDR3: CASSLDRGLGYTF. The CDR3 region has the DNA TGTGCCAGCAGCTTGGACAGGGGGCTTGGCTACACCTTC.

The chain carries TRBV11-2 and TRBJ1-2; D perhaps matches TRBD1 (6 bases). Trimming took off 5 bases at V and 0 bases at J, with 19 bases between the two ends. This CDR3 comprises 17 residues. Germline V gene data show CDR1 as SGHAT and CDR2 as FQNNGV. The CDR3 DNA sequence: TGTGCCAGCAGCCCACCCTATCCAGGGGAGACTAACTATGGCTACACCTTC. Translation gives CASSPPYPGETNYGYTF.

In DNA form, the CDR3 reads TGTGCCAGTAAGGGGGGCGCTGACTATGGCTACACCTTC. Translating gives CASKGGADYGYTF. The chain carries TRBV19 and TRBJ1-2, with D maybe TRBD1 (6 bases). Trimming cost V 7 bases and J 3 bases, with 12 bases left between them. The CDR3 has 13 amino acids. Looked up from germline, CDR1 is LNHDA and CDR2 is SQIVND (reference sequence). The full variable domain, in which reference TRBV19 and TRBJ1-2 provide the parts outside the CDR3, is DGGITQSPKYLFRKEGQNVTLSCEQNLNHDAMYWYRQDPGQGLRLIYYSQIVNDFQKGDIAEGYSVSREKKESFPLTVTSAQKNPTAFYLCASKGGADYGYTFGSGTRLTVV.

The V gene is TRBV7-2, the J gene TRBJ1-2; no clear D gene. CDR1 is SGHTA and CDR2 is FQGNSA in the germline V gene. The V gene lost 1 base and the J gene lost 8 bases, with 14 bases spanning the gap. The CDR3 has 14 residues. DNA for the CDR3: TGTGCCAGCAGCTTAGGCGCAGGTGGTCGCGGCTACACCTTC. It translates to CASSLGAGGRGYTF.

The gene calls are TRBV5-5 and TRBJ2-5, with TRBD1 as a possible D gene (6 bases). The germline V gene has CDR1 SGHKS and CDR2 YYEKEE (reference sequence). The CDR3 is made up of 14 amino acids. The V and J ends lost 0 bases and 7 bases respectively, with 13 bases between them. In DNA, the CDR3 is TGTGCCAGCAGCTTGGGAGGGGTAGGGGGGACCCAGTACTTC. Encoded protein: CASSLGGVGGTQYF. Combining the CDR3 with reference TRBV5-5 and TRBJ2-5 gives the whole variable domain DAGVTQSPTHLIKTRGQQVTLRCSPISGHKSVSWYQQVLGQGPQFIFQYYEKEERGRGNFPDRFSARQFPNYSSELNVNALLLGDSALYLCASSLGGVGGTQYFGPGTRLLVL.

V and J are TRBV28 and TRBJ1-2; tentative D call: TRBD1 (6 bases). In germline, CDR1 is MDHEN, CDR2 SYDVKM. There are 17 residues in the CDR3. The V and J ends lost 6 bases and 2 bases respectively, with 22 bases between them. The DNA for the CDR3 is TGTGCCAGCAGCTGGAGTACAGGGTTCGGGCTCAACTATGGCTACACCTTC. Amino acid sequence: CASSWSTGFGLNYGYTF.

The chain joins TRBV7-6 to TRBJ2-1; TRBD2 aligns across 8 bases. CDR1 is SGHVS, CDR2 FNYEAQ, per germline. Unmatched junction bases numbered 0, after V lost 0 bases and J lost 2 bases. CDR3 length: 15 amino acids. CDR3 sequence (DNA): TGTGCCAGCAGCTTAGCCGGGGGGGCCTACAATGAGCAGTTCTTC. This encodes CASSLAGGAYNEQFF.

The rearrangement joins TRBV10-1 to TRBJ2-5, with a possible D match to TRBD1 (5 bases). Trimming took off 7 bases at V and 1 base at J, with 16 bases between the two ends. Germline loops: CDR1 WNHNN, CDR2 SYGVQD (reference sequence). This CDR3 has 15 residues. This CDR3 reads CASNTLPDSQETQYF. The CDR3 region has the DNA TGCGCCAGCAATACCCTCCCCGACAGCCAAGAGACCCAGTACTTC.